This T cell receptor beta chain was recorded in a study of blood T cell repertoires in COVID-19. Study in general: Sources were T cells, B-cell-depleted T cells, or PBMCs; the material itself was cDNA or gDNA.

There are a few counts of this clone. Losses at the gene ends were 0 bases for V and 3 bases for J; bases not matched to a gene: 3. In germline, CDR1 is SGHRS, CDR2 YFSETQ. The CDR3 extends over 15 amino acids. Sequencing was performed with immunoSEQ multiplex PCR; in TCRdb, only in-frame clones are kept and a portion is missing. The table lists 130,000 to 150,000 clones, around nine tenths of them singletons. The material sequenced was peripheral blood. The sequence came from a woman aged 40 to 50 with acute or convalescent COVID-19. The chain carries TRBV5-1 and TRBJ2-1; 7 bases are shared with TRBD2. CDR3 protein: CASSLGPSGYNEQFF. As DNA, the CDR3 is TGCGCCAGCAGCTTGGGTCCTAGCGGCTACAATGAGCAGTTCTTC.